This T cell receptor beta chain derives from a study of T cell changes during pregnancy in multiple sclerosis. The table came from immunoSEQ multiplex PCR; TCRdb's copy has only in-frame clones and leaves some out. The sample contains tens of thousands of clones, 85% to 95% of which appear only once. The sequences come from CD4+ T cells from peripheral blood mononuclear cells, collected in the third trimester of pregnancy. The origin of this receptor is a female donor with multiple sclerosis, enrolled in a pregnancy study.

For the CDR3, the DNA is TGTGCCAGCAGTTTACGACTAGCGGGAGTCGAGCAGTACTTC. This translates into CASSLRLAGVEQYF. This chain connects TRBV28 to TRBJ2-7; 12 positions agree with TRBD2. Germline V CDR1 and CDR2: MDHEN, SYDVKM. The CDR3 contains 14 residues. V lost 2 bases, J lost 6 bases, and 2 bases stayed unmatched.